Included here is one T cell receptor (beta chain) sequence, with context. The sequenced target, TCR beta, came from blood CD8+ and CD4+ T cells. Patients with stable or active relapsing-remitting disease, all of them treatment-naive, made up the multiple sclerosis controls. Germline V gene lookup returns CDR1 GTSNPN and CDR2 SVGIG (reference sequence). CDR3 size: 11 residues. The V end was cut by 2 bases, the J end by 13 bases, with 12 bases between. The sample originates from a study of CD8 T cells in Susac syndrome. The RNA input was about 0.5 to 1 ug, and it was reverse transcribed with random hexamers. TCR beta CDR3 was amplified by immunoSEQ multiplex PCR. This amplification extended across 54 Vbeta and 13 Jbeta segments. TCRdb recomputed calls from the immunoSEQ multiplex PCR reads with MiXCR, one row per CDR3 protein. The table has about 200,000 distinct CDR3 sequences, 95% seen once; the top ten hold roughly 0.095%.

The chain joins TRBV30 to TRBJ2-1; no definite D call. This sequence was found in a human donor with multiple sclerosis. The sequenced material came from CD4+ T cells from PBMCs. CDR3 DNA sequence: TGTGCCTGGAGTTACTTGGAACCCCAGTTCTTC. Encoded protein: CAWSYLEPQFF. The whole variable domain, filled in from reference TRBV30 and TRBJ2-1, reads SQTIHQWPATLVQPVGSPLSLECTVEGTSNPNLYWYRQAAGRGLQLLFYSVGIGQISSEVPQNLSASRPQDRQFILSSKKLLLSDSGFYLCAWSYLEPQFFGPGTRLTVL.